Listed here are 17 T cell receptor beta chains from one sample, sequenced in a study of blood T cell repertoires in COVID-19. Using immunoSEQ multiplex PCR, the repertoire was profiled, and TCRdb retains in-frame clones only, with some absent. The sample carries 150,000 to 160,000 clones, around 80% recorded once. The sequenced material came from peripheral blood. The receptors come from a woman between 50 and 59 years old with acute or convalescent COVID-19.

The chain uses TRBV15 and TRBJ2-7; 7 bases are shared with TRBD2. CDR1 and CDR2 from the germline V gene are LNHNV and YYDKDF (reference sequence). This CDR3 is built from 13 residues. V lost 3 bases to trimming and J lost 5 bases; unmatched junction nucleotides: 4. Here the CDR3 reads CATSRAGGNEQYF. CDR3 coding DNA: TGTGCCACCAGCAGGGCCGGGGGGAACGAGCAGTACTTC.

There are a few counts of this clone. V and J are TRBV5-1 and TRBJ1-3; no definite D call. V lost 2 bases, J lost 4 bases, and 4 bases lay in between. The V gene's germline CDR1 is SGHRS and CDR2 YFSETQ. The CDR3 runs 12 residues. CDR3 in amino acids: CASSFEGNTIYF. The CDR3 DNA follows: TGCGCCAGCAGCTTTGAGGGAAACACCATATATTTT.

CDR3 coding DNA: TGTGCCAGCAGTGAACCCGTCCGTTCGGGAGAGACCCAGTACTTC. Translating it yields CASSEPVRSGETQYF. V is TRBV6-1 and J is TRBJ2-5, with unresolved D. The CDR3 covers 15 residues. The V gene's germline CDR1 is MNHNS and CDR2 SASEGT. V lost 2 bases and J 4 bases, leaving 14 bases between the germline ends.

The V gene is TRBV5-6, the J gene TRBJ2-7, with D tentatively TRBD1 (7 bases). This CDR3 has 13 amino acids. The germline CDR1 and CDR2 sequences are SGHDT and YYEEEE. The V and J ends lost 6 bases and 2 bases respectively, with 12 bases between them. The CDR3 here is CASTRDRAYEQYF. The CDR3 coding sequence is TGTGCCAGCACGCGGGACAGAGCCTACGAGCAGTACTTC.

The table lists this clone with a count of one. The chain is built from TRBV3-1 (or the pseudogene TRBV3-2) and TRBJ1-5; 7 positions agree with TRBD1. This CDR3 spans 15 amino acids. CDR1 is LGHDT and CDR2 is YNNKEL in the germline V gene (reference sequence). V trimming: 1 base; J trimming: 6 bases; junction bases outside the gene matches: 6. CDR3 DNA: TGTGCCAGCAGCCAAGGGACAGGAGGGATTCAGCCCCAGCATTTT. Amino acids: CASSQGTGGIQPQHF.

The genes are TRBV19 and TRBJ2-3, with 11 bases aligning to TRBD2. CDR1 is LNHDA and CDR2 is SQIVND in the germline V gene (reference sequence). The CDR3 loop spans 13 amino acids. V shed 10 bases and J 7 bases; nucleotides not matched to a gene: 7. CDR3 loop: CATGTSGYNTQYF. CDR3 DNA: TGTGCCACCGGGACTAGCGGATATAATACGCAGTATTTT.

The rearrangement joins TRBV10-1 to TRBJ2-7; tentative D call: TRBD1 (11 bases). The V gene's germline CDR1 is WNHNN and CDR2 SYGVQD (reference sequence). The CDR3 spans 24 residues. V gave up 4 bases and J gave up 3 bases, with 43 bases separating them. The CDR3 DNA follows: TGCGCCAGCAGTGGGTTGGTGGGACAGGGGGGTTTGGGAATAGCGGGAGGAAAGGGCTACGAGCAGTACTTC. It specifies CASSGLVGQGGLGIAGGKGYEQYF.

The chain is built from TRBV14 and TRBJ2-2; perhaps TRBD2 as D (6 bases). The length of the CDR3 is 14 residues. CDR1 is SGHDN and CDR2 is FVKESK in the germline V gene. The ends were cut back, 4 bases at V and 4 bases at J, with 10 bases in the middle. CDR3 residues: CASSRAGSTGELFF. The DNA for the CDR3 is TGTGCCAGCAGCCGAGCCGGGAGCACCGGGGAGCTGTTTTTT.

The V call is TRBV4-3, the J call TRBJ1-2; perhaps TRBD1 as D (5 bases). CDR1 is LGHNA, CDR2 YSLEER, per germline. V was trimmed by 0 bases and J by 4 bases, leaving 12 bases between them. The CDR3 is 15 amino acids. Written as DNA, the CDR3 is TGCGCCAGCAGCCAAGAGTTGCCGGGGGGCTATGGCTACACCTTC. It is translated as CASSQELPGGYGYTF.

The CDR3 reads CATSDRGQETQYF. CDR3 nucleotides: TGTGCCACCAGTGATAGGGGACAAGAGACCCAGTACTTC. The chain carries TRBV24-1 and TRBJ2-5, with D perhaps TRBD1 (5 bases). The V gene's germline CDR1 is KGHDR and CDR2 SFDVKD. The CDR3 consists of 13 residues. The V end was cut by 3 bases, the J end by 2 bases, with 6 bases between.

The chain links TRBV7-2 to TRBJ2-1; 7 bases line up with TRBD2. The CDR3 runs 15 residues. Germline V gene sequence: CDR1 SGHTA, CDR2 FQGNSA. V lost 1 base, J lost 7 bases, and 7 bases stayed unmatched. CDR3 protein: CASSLGGGALNEQFF. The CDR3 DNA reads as TGTGCCAGCAGCTTAGGGGGGGGAGCTCTAAATGAGCAGTTCTTC.

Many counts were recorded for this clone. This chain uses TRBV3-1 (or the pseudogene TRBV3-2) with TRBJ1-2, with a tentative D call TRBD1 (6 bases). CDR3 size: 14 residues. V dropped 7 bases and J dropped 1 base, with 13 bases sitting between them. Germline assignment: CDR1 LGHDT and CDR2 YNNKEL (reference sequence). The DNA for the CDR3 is TGTGCCAGCATCCCCTCGGACAGTAACTATGGCTACACCTTC. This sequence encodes CASIPSDSNYGYTF.

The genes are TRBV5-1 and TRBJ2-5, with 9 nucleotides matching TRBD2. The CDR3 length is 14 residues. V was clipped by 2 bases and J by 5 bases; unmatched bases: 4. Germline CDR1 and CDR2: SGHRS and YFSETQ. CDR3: CASSLLAGAETQYF. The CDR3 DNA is TGCGCCAGCAGCTTATTAGCGGGGGCCGAGACCCAGTACTTC.

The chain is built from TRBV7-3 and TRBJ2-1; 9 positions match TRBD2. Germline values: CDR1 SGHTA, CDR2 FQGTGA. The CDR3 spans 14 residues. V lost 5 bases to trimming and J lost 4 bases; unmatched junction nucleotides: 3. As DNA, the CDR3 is TGTGCCAGCAGCCGTAGCGGGGGTTACAATGAGCAGTTCTTC. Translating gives CASSRSGGYNEQFF.

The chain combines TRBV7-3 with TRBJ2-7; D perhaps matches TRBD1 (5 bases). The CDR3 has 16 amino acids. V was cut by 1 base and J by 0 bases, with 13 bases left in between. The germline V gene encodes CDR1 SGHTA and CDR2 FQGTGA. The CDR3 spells CASSLIGTGVSYEQYF. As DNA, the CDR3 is TGTGCCAGCAGCTTAATAGGCACAGGCGTCTCCTACGAGCAGTACTTC.

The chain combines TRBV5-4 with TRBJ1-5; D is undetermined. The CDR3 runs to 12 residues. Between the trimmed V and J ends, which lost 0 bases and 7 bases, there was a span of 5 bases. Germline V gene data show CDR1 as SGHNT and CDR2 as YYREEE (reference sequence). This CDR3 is CASSLAGQPQHF. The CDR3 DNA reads TGTGCCAGCAGCTTGGCGGGACAGCCCCAGCATTTT.

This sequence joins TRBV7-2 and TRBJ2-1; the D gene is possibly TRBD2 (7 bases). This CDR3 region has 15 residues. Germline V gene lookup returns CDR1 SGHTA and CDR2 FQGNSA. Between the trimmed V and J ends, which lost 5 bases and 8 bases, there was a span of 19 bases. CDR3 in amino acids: CASSVVRGPYYEQFF. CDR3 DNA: TGTGCCAGCAGCGTCGTGCGGGGGCCTTATTATGAGCAGTTCTTC.